The rows below give T cell receptor beta chains drawn from one sample of a study of CD8 T cells in Susac syndrome. TCRdb used MiXCR to reprocess the immunoSEQ multiplex PCR reads, holding one entry per CDR3 protein. This table holds about 130,000 distinct CDR3 sequences, around nine tenths found once. The source material was CD8+ T cells from PBMCs. The receptors derive from a human donor with multiple sclerosis. The CDR3 runs from the conserved cysteine through the conserved F or W. The D gene is left open where the match is weak. Expanded clones get a size class; other rows say once, few or many, or leave the size out.

abundance: -; j_gene: TRBJ2-1; d_gene: -; v_gene: TRBV29-1; len: 11; CDR3nt: TGCAGCGTTGAGAAGAACAATGAGCAGTTCTTC; CDR3aa: CSVEKNNEQFF
abundance: once; j_gene: TRBJ2-1; d_gene: -; v_gene: TRBV6-2/TRBV6-3; len: 17; CDR3nt: TGTGCCAGCAGTTACAAGGAAGGGTCAAGCTCCTACAATGAGCAGTTCTTC; CDR3aa: CASSYKEGSSSYNEQFF
abundance: -; j_gene: TRBJ2-7; d_gene: -; v_gene: TRBV6-5; len: 15; CDR3nt: TGTGCCAGCAGTAATACTCGTGCTACGCCGTTAGAGCAGTACTTC; CDR3aa: CASSNTRATPLEQYF
abundance: -; j_gene: TRBJ1-2; d_gene: -; v_gene: TRBV27; len: 12; CDR3nt: TGTGCCAGCAGTTCCCGGGAGCTGGAATACACCTTC; CDR3aa: CASSSRELEYTF
abundance: -; j_gene: TRBJ1-2; d_gene: -; v_gene: TRBV29-1; len: 10; CDR3nt: TGCAGCGTTGAAGGGAATGGCTACACCTTC; CDR3aa: CSVEGNGYTF
abundance: -; j_gene: TRBJ1-1; d_gene: -; v_gene: TRBV19; len: 14; CDR3nt: TGTGCCAGTAGTCTTGGAATGATGAACACTGAAGCTTTCTTT; CDR3aa: CASSLGMMNTEAFF
abundance: -; j_gene: TRBJ1-1; d_gene: TRBD1; v_gene: TRBV28; len: 18; CDR3nt: TGTGCCAGCAGCCCCCCTCCGGGACAGTTTGGCTTAAACACTGAAGCTTTCTTT; CDR3aa: CASSPPPGQFGLNTEAFF
abundance: -; j_gene: TRBJ2-2; d_gene: -; v_gene: TRBV29-1; len: 16; CDR3nt: TGCAGCGTCGTCGCCGGTGGACAGGGAGGGTCCGGGGAGCTGTTTTTT; CDR3aa: CSVVAGGQGGSGELFF
abundance: -; j_gene: TRBJ2-7; d_gene: -; v_gene: TRBV6-6; len: 14; CDR3nt: TGTGCCAGCAGTTACAGTCTGGGGGTCGGCGAGCAGTACTTC; CDR3aa: CASSYSLGVGEQYF
abundance: -; j_gene: TRBJ1-1; d_gene: -; v_gene: TRBV7-2; len: 15; CDR3nt: TGTGCCAGCAGCTTATACGCGGGAAGGCACACTGAAGCTTTCTTT; CDR3aa: CASSLYAGRHTEAFF
abundance: -; j_gene: TRBJ1-2; d_gene: TRBD1; v_gene: TRBV29-1; len: 11; CDR3nt: TGCAGCGTGGACAGGGGGGTAGGCTACACCTTC; CDR3aa: CSVDRGVGYTF
abundance: -; j_gene: TRBJ1-2; d_gene: -; v_gene: TRBV7-9; len: 13; CDR3nt: TGTGCCAGCAGCCCAGACAGCGTCCATGGCTACACCTTC; CDR3aa: CASSPDSVHGYTF
abundance: -; j_gene: TRBJ2-3; d_gene: TRBD2; v_gene: TRBV27; len: 17; CDR3nt: TGTGCCAGCAGTCACCGGGGACTAGCGGGCAGCACAGATACGCAGTATTTT; CDR3aa: CASSHRGLAGSTDTQYF
abundance: -; j_gene: TRBJ2-7; d_gene: -; v_gene: TRBV4-3; len: 15; CDR3nt: TGCGCCAGCAGCCAAGCTATGGGAGCGGACTACGAGCAGTACTTC; CDR3aa: CASSQAMGADYEQYF
abundance: -; j_gene: TRBJ1-4; d_gene: -; v_gene: TRBV24-1; len: 13; CDR3nt: TGTGCCACCCAGGGGACGGAGAATGAAAAACTGTTTTTT; CDR3aa: CATQGTENEKLFF
abundance: -; j_gene: TRBJ1-4; d_gene: -; v_gene: TRBV4-2; len: 16; CDR3nt: TGTGCCAGCAGCCAAGAGGGACGGACAACTAATGAAAAACTGTTTTTT; CDR3aa: CASSQEGRTTNEKLFF
abundance: -; j_gene: TRBJ2-7; d_gene: TRBD2; v_gene: TRBV5-6; len: 15; CDR3nt: TGTGCCAGCCTGCTTAGGCGGGAGGAGACCTACGAGCAGTACTTC; CDR3aa: CASLLRREETYEQYF
abundance: -; j_gene: TRBJ1-1; d_gene: -; v_gene: TRBV24-1; len: 13; CDR3nt: TGTGCCACCAGTGAGGGGGACCGCACTGAAGCTTTCTTT; CDR3aa: CATSEGDRTEAFF
abundance: -; j_gene: TRBJ1-4; d_gene: TRBD1; v_gene: TRBV7-9; len: 16; CDR3nt: TGTGCCAGCAGCCCTTCCGGGACAGGGTTTAATGAAAAACTGTTTTTT; CDR3aa: CASSPSGTGFNEKLFF
abundance: -; j_gene: TRBJ1-5; d_gene: -; v_gene: TRBV7-2; len: 13; CDR3nt: TGTGCCAGCAGCATCTCAGACGGCCCACCCCAGCATTTT; CDR3aa: CASSISDGPPQHF
abundance: -; j_gene: TRBJ2-7; d_gene: TRBD2; v_gene: TRBV19; len: 15; CDR3nt: TGTGCCAGTAGTTTTACTAGCGGGAGCTCCTACGAGCAGTACTTC; CDR3aa: CASSFTSGSSYEQYF
abundance: -; j_gene: TRBJ1-5; d_gene: -; v_gene: TRBV6-1; len: 10; CDR3nt: TGTGCCAGCAACGGGCAGCCCCAGCATTTT; CDR3aa: CASNGQPQHF
abundance: -; j_gene: TRBJ2-3; d_gene: -; v_gene: TRBV10-3; len: 15; CDR3nt: TGTGCCATCAGTGTTTGGGCGGTACGCACAGATACGCAGTATTTT; CDR3aa: CAISVWAVRTDTQYF
abundance: once; j_gene: TRBJ2-1; d_gene: -; v_gene: TRBV29-1; len: 13; CDR3nt: TGCAGCGTAACATCGGCGGCAGGCAATGAGCAGTTCTTC; CDR3aa: CSVTSAAGNEQFF
abundance: -; j_gene: TRBJ1-3; d_gene: -; v_gene: TRBV10-2; len: 15; CDR3nt: TGCGCCAGCAGTGGGGTCGGCCTTTCGTCAAACACCATATATTTT; CDR3aa: CASSGVGLSSNTIYF
abundance: -; j_gene: TRBJ2-5; d_gene: TRBD1; v_gene: TRBV27; len: 14; CDR3nt: TGTGCCAGCAGTACCGGGACAGGGGAAGAGACCCAGTACTTC; CDR3aa: CASSTGTGEETQYF
abundance: -; j_gene: TRBJ2-1; d_gene: -; v_gene: TRBV27; len: 14; CDR3nt: TGTGCCAGCAGTTCGGGACTCTCCTACAATGAGCAGTTCTTC; CDR3aa: CASSSGLSYNEQFF
abundance: -; j_gene: TRBJ2-1; d_gene: -; v_gene: TRBV24-1; len: 13; CDR3nt: TGTGCCACCAGTGATTCACAAGCAGGAGAGCAGTTCTTC; CDR3aa: CATSDSQAGEQFF
abundance: -; j_gene: TRBJ2-7; d_gene: -; v_gene: TRBV7-9; len: 13; CDR3nt: TGTGCCAGCAGCTTATACAGGGACCACGAGCAGTACTTC; CDR3aa: CASSLYRDHEQYF
abundance: -; j_gene: TRBJ2-7; d_gene: -; v_gene: TRBV5-1; len: 9; CDR3nt: TGCGCCAGGCCTTACGAGCAGTACTTC; CDR3aa: CARPYEQYF
abundance: -; j_gene: TRBJ2-1; d_gene: -; v_gene: TRBV28; len: 12; CDR3nt: TGTGCCAGCAGTTTAGGATCTAATGAGCAGTTCTTC; CDR3aa: CASSLGSNEQFF
abundance: -; j_gene: TRBJ2-7; d_gene: TRBD2; v_gene: TRBV29-1; len: 12; CDR3nt: TGCAGCGACCGGGACTACTTCTACGAGCAGTACTTC; CDR3aa: CSDRDYFYEQYF
abundance: -; j_gene: TRBJ2-3; d_gene: -; v_gene: TRBV20-1; len: 13; CDR3nt: TGCAGTGCAAGACTAGGCTACACAGATACGCAGTATTTT; CDR3aa: CSARLGYTDTQYF
abundance: -; j_gene: TRBJ1-2; d_gene: TRBD1; v_gene: TRBV29-1; len: 14; CDR3nt: TGCAGCGCTTCCGGACAGGGGCCGAACTATGGCTACACCTTC; CDR3aa: CSASGQGPNYGYTF
abundance: -; j_gene: TRBJ1-2; d_gene: TRBD1; v_gene: TRBV30; len: 12; CDR3nt: TGTGCCTGGACAGGGGGCGCGGAGGGCTACACCTTC; CDR3aa: CAWTGGAEGYTF
abundance: -; j_gene: TRBJ2-1; d_gene: -; v_gene: TRBV5-1; len: 14; CDR3nt: TGCGCCAGCAGCTTCTGGACAGCCTACAATGAGCAGTTCTTC; CDR3aa: CASSFWTAYNEQFF
abundance: -; j_gene: TRBJ2-1; d_gene: TRBD2; v_gene: TRBV29-1; len: 15; CDR3nt: TGCAGCGTTGAATCTAGCGGGAGGACAGGGAATGAGCAGTTCTTC; CDR3aa: CSVESSGRTGNEQFF
abundance: -; j_gene: TRBJ2-5; d_gene: TRBD2; v_gene: TRBV28; len: 12; CDR3nt: TGTGCCAGCAGCCTAGCGGAAGAGACCCAGTACTTC; CDR3aa: CASSLAEETQYF
abundance: -; j_gene: TRBJ2-7; d_gene: -; v_gene: TRBV6-5; len: 13; CDR3nt: TGTGCCAGCAGTATTGATGGTTCCTACGAGCAGTACTTC; CDR3aa: CASSIDGSYEQYF
abundance: -; j_gene: TRBJ2-2; d_gene: TRBD1; v_gene: TRBV27; len: 15; CDR3nt: TGTGCCAGCAGTATGGACAGGGTGAACACCGGGGAGCTGTTTTTT; CDR3aa: CASSMDRVNTGELFF
abundance: -; j_gene: TRBJ2-7; d_gene: TRBD2; v_gene: TRBV28; len: 15; CDR3nt: TGTGCCAGCAGTTTAAGTCTAGCGGGAGGGGAAGAACAGTACTTC; CDR3aa: CASSLSLAGGEEQYF
abundance: -; j_gene: TRBJ2-1; d_gene: TRBD2; v_gene: TRBV2; len: 15; CDR3nt: TGTGCCAGCAGTGATGGCCTAGCGGGAGGGGGTGAGCAGTTCTTC; CDR3aa: CASSDGLAGGGEQFF
abundance: -; j_gene: TRBJ2-3; d_gene: TRBD2; v_gene: TRBV7-3; len: 16; CDR3nt: TGTGCCAGCAGTCAGGGGACTAGCGGGACCACAGATACGCAGTATTTT; CDR3aa: CASSQGTSGTTDTQYF
abundance: -; j_gene: TRBJ2-7; d_gene: -; v_gene: TRBV29-1; len: 10; CDR3nt: TGCAGCGTCCCAGGGTACGAGCAGTACTTC; CDR3aa: CSVPGYEQYF
abundance: -; j_gene: TRBJ2-6; d_gene: -; v_gene: TRBV9; len: 17; CDR3nt: TGTGCCAGCAGCGTAGATTGGTTGCCGGCGGGGGCCAACGTCCTGACTTTC; CDR3aa: CASSVDWLPAGANVLTF
abundance: -; j_gene: TRBJ1-6; d_gene: TRBD1; v_gene: TRBV10-3; len: 14; CDR3nt: TGTGCCATCAGCACCGGGACAGGGAGTTCACCCCTCCACTTT; CDR3aa: CAISTGTGSSPLHF
abundance: once; j_gene: TRBJ1-2; d_gene: TRBD1; v_gene: TRBV3-1; len: 16; CDR3nt: TGTGCCAGCAGCCCACGGCCGGGACAGGGGGCGCCTGGCTACACCTTC; CDR3aa: CASSPRPGQGAPGYTF
abundance: -; j_gene: TRBJ1-5; d_gene: TRBD1; v_gene: TRBV15; len: 17; CDR3nt: TGTGCCACCAGCGGGACAGGGGGCGCGGAGAGCAATCAGCCCCAGCATTTT; CDR3aa: CATSGTGGAESNQPQHF
abundance: -; j_gene: TRBJ1-1; d_gene: -; v_gene: TRBV3-1; len: 12; CDR3nt: TGTGCCAGCACCCGCGAGGGATATGAAGCTTTCTTT; CDR3aa: CASTREGYEAFF
abundance: -; j_gene: TRBJ2-5; d_gene: -; v_gene: TRBV27; len: 15; CDR3nt: TGTGCCAGCAGTTTTGGGACGGGAGCGGGTGAGACCCAGTACTTC; CDR3aa: CASSFGTGAGETQYF
abundance: few; j_gene: TRBJ2-5; d_gene: TRBD1; v_gene: TRBV6-5; len: 16; CDR3nt: TGTGCCAGCAGTTTCGGGACAGGGGGTGTCCAAGAGACCCAGTACTTC; CDR3aa: CASSFGTGGVQETQYF
abundance: -; j_gene: TRBJ2-1; d_gene: -; v_gene: TRBV12-3/TRBV12-4; len: 13; CDR3nt: TGTGCCAGCAGTTCCGGACAGTACAATGAGCAGTTCTTC; CDR3aa: CASSSGQYNEQFF
abundance: few; j_gene: TRBJ2-7; d_gene: -; v_gene: TRBV21-1; len: 15; CDR3nt: TGTGCCAGCAGCAAAAGGGAACTAGATTCAGGAGAGCAGTACTTC; CDR3aa: CASSKRELDSGEQYF